One and the same sample provided the 12 T cell receptor beta chains below, sequenced in a study of blood T cell repertoires in COVID-19. Method: immunoSEQ multiplex PCR; TCRdb's copy keeps in-frame clones and lacks some. The table shows roughly 200,000 clones, with more than 70% occurring only once. The sequenced sample consisted of peripheral blood. Receptors originate from a woman aged 80 or older with active or convalescent COVID-19.

DNA for the CDR3: TGTGCCAGCAGCCACCGGGACACCTCGAACACTGAAGCTTTCTTT. Translation: CASSHRDTSNTEAFF. V gene TRBV7-9 combines with J gene TRBJ1-1; perhaps TRBD1 as D (6 bases). Looked up from germline, CDR1 is SEHNR and CDR2 is FQNEAQ (reference sequence). V shed 5 bases and J shed 1 base, with 14 bases lying between them. The CDR3 totals 15 residues.

This clone was picked up a small number of times. This chain uses TRBV7-2 with TRBJ1-4; 8 nucleotides agree with TRBD1. The CDR3 spans 15 residues. CDR1 is SGHTA, CDR2 FQGNSA, per germline. The J segment lost 7 bases and the V segment lost 1 base, leaving 5 bases of the junction unmatched. CDR3 coding DNA: TGTGCCAGCAGCTTAGGTGGGACAGGCCTTGAAAAACTGTTTTTT. This codes for CASSLGGTGLEKLFF.

This clone was seen a handful of times. The chain couples TRBV7-2 to TRBJ1-1, with no clear D. Deletions cut 5 bases from V and 0 bases from J, with 10 bases between. Germline V gene data show CDR1 as SGHTA and CDR2 as FQGNSA. CDR3 size: 14 residues. The CDR3, as DNA: TGTGCCAGCAGCACTCGGAGAGTGAACACTGAAGCTTTCTTT. Translating gives CASSTRRVNTEAFF.

The chain has TRBV30 and TRBJ1-2; 8 positions agree with TRBD1. Germline CDR1 is GTSNPN and CDR2 is SVGIG (reference sequence). V was clipped by 3 bases and J by 8 bases; unmatched bases: 8. This CDR3 comprises 13 residues. CDR3 loop: CAWRRGQGGGYTF. CDR3 sequence (DNA): TGTGCCTGGAGGCGCGGACAGGGTGGAGGCTACACCTTC.

V gene TRBV28 combines with J gene TRBJ2-7; 9 positions match TRBD1. In germline, CDR1 is MDHEN, CDR2 SYDVKM. The V segment lost 6 bases and the J segment 3 bases; nucleotides outside the gene matches: 3. CDR3 length: 13 residues. The CDR3 protein is CASRTTGGYEQYF. The CDR3 bases are TGTGCCAGCAGGACGACAGGGGGCTACGAGCAGTACTTC.

This clone was seen once. The CDR3 DNA reads as TGTGCCAGCGACAGGGGTCGTAGCACTGAAGCTTTCTTT. As protein: CASDRGRSTEAFF. The rearrangement links TRBV2 to TRBJ1-1; 8 positions agree with TRBD1. Germline assignment: CDR1 SNHLY and CDR2 FYNNEI. The CDR3 spans 13 residues. The J segment lost 4 bases and the V segment lost 8 bases, leaving 6 bases of the junction unmatched.

This rearrangement joins TRBV18 to TRBJ1-6; 9 bases map to TRBD1. CDR3 length: 17 residues. V lost 0 bases and J lost 5; bases outside the gene matches: 5. The germline V gene has CDR1 KGHSH and CDR2 LQKENI. For the CDR3, the DNA is TGTGCCAGCTCACCACCCCGGACAGGGGTAGATAATTCACCCCTCCACTTT. Its protein is CASSPPRTGVDNSPLHF.

This sequence joins TRBV3-1 (or the pseudogene TRBV3-2) and TRBJ2-7; 8 bases align to TRBD2. The germline gives CDR1 LGHDT, CDR2 YNNKEL (reference sequence). V was clipped by 2 bases and J by 0 bases; unmatched bases: 6. This CDR3 has 16 residues. CDR3 region: CASSQSLGGVSYEQYF. The CDR3 nucleotides are TGTGCCAGCAGCCAAAGCCTCGGGGGGGTCTCCTACGAGCAGTACTTC.

CDR3 nucleotides: TGTGCCAGCAGCTACCTTGGACTACCTACAGATGAGCAGTTCTTC. Translated, it gives CASSYLGLPTDEQFF. The J gene is TRBJ2-1, the V gene TRBV7-2; possibly TRBD2 for D (6 bases). CDR1 SGHTA and CDR2 FQGNSA come from the germline V gene. The length of the CDR3 is 15 residues. The V end was cut by 4 bases, the J end by 8 bases, with 18 bases between.

V usage is TRBV15 and J usage is TRBJ2-7, with D unclear. CDR3 length: 14 residues. Trimming pared 3 bases from V and 1 base from J, leaving 10 bases between. The germline gives CDR1 LNHNV, CDR2 YYDKDF (reference sequence). The CDR3 protein is CATSSRDGSYEQYF. The CDR3 nucleotides read TGTGCCACCAGCAGCCGAGACGGGTCCTACGAGCAGTACTTC.

The rearrangement joins TRBV7-9 to TRBJ1-2, with D possibly TRBD1 on 5 matching bases. The CDR3 is 15 residues long. V was pared by 1 base and J by 2 bases, with 11 bases between. The V gene's germline CDR1 is SEHNR and CDR2 FQNEAQ (reference sequence). The CDR3 loop reads CASSLVKTANYGYTF. CDR3 in DNA: TGTGCCAGCAGCTTAGTGAAGACAGCCAACTATGGCTACACCTTC.

This chain links TRBV6-9 with TRBJ2-5, with D maybe TRBD2 (5 bases). The V end lost 7 bases, the J end lost 2 bases, and 14 bases lay between the germline ends. The CDR3 extends over 14 amino acids. CDR1 and CDR2 (germline): MNHGY, SVAAGI. CDR3 coding DNA: TGTGCCAGCACCGCCGGGATGGGGCAAGAGACCCAGTACTTC. Amino acids: CASTAGMGQETQYF.